Listed below are T cell receptor beta chains from one sample, sequenced in a study of OX40 agonist ivuxolimab in advanced cancers. Clones were read by immunoSEQ multiplex PCR, and TCRdb kept only the in-frame ones, dropping some. This table has 50,000 to 65,000 clones, around four fifths appearing once. The sample here was CD4+ or CD8+ T cells sorted from blood, taken in a trial of the OX40 agonist ivuxolimab. The source is an adult with an advanced solid tumor such as melanoma, head and neck, liver or kidney cancer. The CDR3 runs from the conserved cysteine through the conserved F or W. A D gene is named only where the DNA matches it firmly. Size is stated for part of the rows, as once, few or many counts, or as a class when the clone is expanded.

abundance,v_gene,d_gene,j_gene,CDR3nt,CDR3aa
once,TRBV9,TRBD1,TRBJ1-4,TGTGCCAGCAGCCCCAACCGACAGGGCGATGAAAAACTGTTTTTT,CASSPNRQGDEKLFF
.,TRBV9,TRBD1,TRBJ2-1,TGTGCCAGCAGCGTAGGGCAGGGGGTGGAGCAGTTCTTC,CASSVGQGVEQFF
.,TRBV6-1,.,TRBJ1-2,TGTGCCAGCAGTGAAGTGGGGGGGCGCGGCTACACCTTC,CASSEVGGRGYTF
.,TRBV7-2,.,TRBJ2-3,TGTGCCAGCAGCTTAGCGGTGCGGACAGATACGCAGTATTTT,CASSLAVRTDTQYF
.,TRBV5-4,.,TRBJ2-7,TGTGCCAGCAGCCGCGCGACAGGTGGTTACGAGCAGTACTTC,CASSRATGGYEQYF
.,TRBV29-1,.,TRBJ1-2,TGCAGCGTTGGGACCGAATATGGCTACACCTTC,CSVGTEYGYTF
few,TRBV4-1,.,TRBJ1-4,TGCGCCAGCAGCCAAGGCGAGGGGCAAACAGGAATCGTTGAAAAACTGTTTTTT,CASSQGEGQTGIVEKLFF
.,TRBV5-8,.,TRBJ2-5,TGTGCCAGCAGCCCCGGGACAAAACAAGAGACCCAGTACTTC,CASSPGTKQETQYF
.,TRBV5-1,.,TRBJ2-1,TGCGCCAGCAGCTTGAGTAGTGATGGGCAGTATGAGCAGTTCTTC,CASSLSSDGQYEQFF
once,TRBV5-1,.,TRBJ2-5,TGCGCCAGCAGGCCCTCGGGGGAAGAGACCCAGTACTTC,CASRPSGEETQYF
.,TRBV6-6,TRBD2,TRBJ2-1,TGTGCCAGCAGTTCCGGACTAGCGGGGGGGCCCAATGAGCAGTTCTTC,CASSSGLAGGPNEQFF